Each of the 22 T cell receptor beta chains below was sequenced from the same sample in a study of blood T cell repertoires in COVID-19. The protocol was immunoSEQ multiplex PCR, while the TCRdb copy is restricted to in-frame clones and leaves out a portion. The top ten hold approximately 0.5% of the sample, which has about 150,000 clones, 75% to 85% seen once. The specimen sequenced was peripheral blood. Source of these receptors: a man in his fifties or sixties with acute or convalescent COVID-19.

This clone has just one count. The genes are TRBV5-1 and TRBJ2-3, with 7 bases matching TRBD1. This CDR3 has 19 residues. V lost 2 bases, J lost 2 bases, and 17 bases stayed unmatched. Germline V lookup: CDR1 SGHRS, CDR2 YFSETQ. The CDR3 reads CASSLYQGDRRPTTDTQYF. The DNA of the CDR3 is TGCGCCAGCAGCTTATATCAGGGGGACCGGCGTCCCACCACAGATACGCAGTATTTT.

The chain recombines TRBV11-2 with TRBJ2-3; 12 bases fit TRBD2. Germline V CDR1 and CDR2: SGHAT, FQNNGV. The length of the CDR3 is 18 residues. J lost 6 bases, V lost 5 bases, and 15 bases had no gene match. Written as DNA, the CDR3 is TGTGCCAGCAGCCCCCGACTAGCGGGAGAGGGGGGGGTGGATACGCAGTATTTT. Encoded protein: CASSPRLAGEGGVDTQYF.

This clone occurred once. The chain joins TRBV19 to TRBJ2-5, with a tentative D call TRBD2 (6 bases). Trimming shortened V by 5 bases and J by 5 bases, and 18 bases separated the two germline ends. CDR3 length: 15 residues. From germline, CDR1 is LNHDA and CDR2 SQIVND (reference sequence). In nucleotides, the CDR3 is TGTGCCAGTAGTCGGCGGGATTCTCCGGGGGAGACCCAGTACTTC. It specifies CASSRRDSPGETQYF.

This clone has a single count. The V gene is TRBV2, the J gene TRBJ2-7, with 7 bases lining up with TRBD2. V dropped 3 bases and J dropped 1; count of bases not matched to a gene: 3. This CDR3 region has 14 residues. The germline CDR1 and CDR2 sequences are SNHLY and FYNNEI. In DNA, the CDR3 is TGTGCCAGCAGTGAGACTAGCTCATCCTACGAGCAGTACTTC. Translating it yields CASSETSSSYEQYF.

In its sample, this clone was seen once. The chain couples TRBV13 to TRBJ2-1, with 8 bases that match TRBD1. The CDR3 consists of 15 residues. Trimming removed 5 bases from V and 8 bases from J; junction bases left unmatched: 11. The germline V gene has CDR1 PRHDT and CDR2 FYEKMQ (reference sequence). In DNA, the CDR3 is TGTGCCAGCAGCACCGCCCGGGACAGGATAGATGAGCAGTTCTTC. Translating gives CASSTARDRIDEQFF.

This chain links TRBV11-2 with TRBJ1-6, with D unclear. Germline V lookup: CDR1 SGHAT, CDR2 FQNNGV. Trimming stripped 3 bases from V and 7 bases from J, with 10 bases between. The CDR3 consists of 14 residues. CDR3 DNA: TGTGCCAGCAGCTTCGCAAGCTCCAATTCACCCCTCCACTTT. Translation gives CASSFASSNSPLHF.

This clone occurred once. The CDR3 loop reads CASSWGLKNIQYF. CDR3 DNA: TGTGCCAGCAGTTGGGGGCTCAAAAACATTCAGTACTTC. V is TRBV12-3 or TRBV12-4 and J is TRBJ2-4; D may be TRBD1 (6 bases). CDR3 length: 13 residues. Trimming pared 4 bases from V and 3 bases from J, leaving 7 bases between.

Points on this clone: A junction end diverges from the germline sequence, so it may reflect a read error. The V gene is TRBV5-4, the J gene TRBJ1-2; 8 bases fit TRBD1. Germline V gene sequence: CDR1 SGHNT, CDR2 YYREEE (reference sequence). The length of the CDR3 is 13 residues. In DNA form, the CDR3 reads TGTGCCAGCAGTTTGGACAGGGTGGATGGCTACACCTTC. As protein: CASSLDRVDGYTF.

This chain joins TRBV6-1 and TRBJ2-7, with 8 bases fitting TRBD1. The CDR3 is made up of 15 amino acids. CDR1 is MNHNS and CDR2 is SASEGT in the germline V gene. V was pared by 3 bases and J by 4 bases, with 8 bases of the junction left unmatched. In DNA, the CDR3 is TGTGCCAGCAGTGATCAGGGGGCCTCAGGGTACGAGCAGTACTTC. Translated, it gives CASSDQGASGYEQYF.

The CDR3 nucleotides read TGCGCCAGCAGCCTGGAGGGCAGGGGGCAAGGCTACACCTTC. Its translation is CASSLEGRGQGYTF. The rearrangement joins TRBV5-1 to TRBJ1-2, with TRBD1 matching 8 bases. The germline gives CDR1 SGHRS, CDR2 YFSETQ. CDR3 length: 14 residues. The V segment lost 4 bases and the J segment 8 bases; nucleotides outside the gene matches: 10.

The chain recombines TRBV7-9 with TRBJ1-5; TRBD1 matches 11 bases. J was trimmed by 0 bases and V by 2 bases; bases with no gene match: 6. Germline V gene lookup returns CDR1 SEHNR and CDR2 FQNEAQ (reference sequence). The CDR3 has 18 amino acids. The CDR3 loop reads CASSLRDRGAYSNQPQHF. CDR3 coding DNA: TGTGCCAGCAGCTTACGGGACAGGGGGGCCTATAGCAATCAGCCCCAGCATTTT. Filled out from reference TRBV7-9 and TRBJ1-5, the complete variable domain reads DTGVSQNPRHKITKRGQNVTFRCDPISEHNRLYWYRQTLGQGPEFLTYFQNEAQLEKSRLLSDRFSAERPKGSFSTLEIQRTEQGDSAMYLCASSLRDRGAYSNQPQHFGDGTRLSIL.

The gene calls are TRBV19 and TRBJ1-2, with 10 bases matching TRBD1. J gave up 10 bases and V 7 bases, and 21 bases lay outside the gene matches. The CDR3 covers 17 residues. The germline CDR1 and CDR2 sequences are LNHDA and SQIVND (reference sequence). CDR3 nucleotides: TGTGCCAGTACCTTTACCGGGACAGGGGCTCCATTAAACGACTACACCTTC. Protein sequence: CASTFTGTGAPLNDYTF.

J is TRBJ2-3 and V is TRBV9; 11 nucleotides line up with TRBD2. Trimming cost V 3 bases and J 5 bases; bases outside gene matches: 8. CDR1 SGDLS and CDR2 YYNGEE come from the germline V gene. The CDR3 is 16 residues long. CDR3 sequence (DNA): TGTGCCAGCAGCGCCTCTAGCGGGGGGCAGGGAGATACGCAGTATTTT. Translating gives CASSASSGGQGDTQYF.

This chain uses TRBV28 with TRBJ1-6; TRBD1 aligns across 7 bases. Germline lookup yields CDR1 MDHEN and CDR2 SYDVKM. Trimming took 6 bases from V and 9 from J; bases not matched to a gene: 8. This CDR3 contains 14 residues. The CDR3 loop is CASRDRQESSPLHF. The CDR3 DNA is TGTGCCAGCAGGGACAGGCAAGAAAGTTCACCCCTCCACTTT.

The V gene is TRBV19, the J gene TRBJ1-5; no firm D call. The germline V gene encodes CDR1 LNHDA and CDR2 SQIVND (reference sequence). Trimming pared 7 bases from V and 3 bases from J, leaving 13 bases between. The CDR3 loop spans 14 amino acids. The CDR3 nucleotides are TGTGCCAGTAAGGCCTCGCTAGACAATCAGCCCCAGCATTTT. Protein product: CASKASLDNQPQHF.

This sequence joins TRBV4-2 and TRBJ1-2, with D hard to call. Germline V gene sequence: CDR1 LGHNA, CDR2 YNFKEQ. Trimming removed 0 bases from V and 8 bases from J, with 16 bases in between. This CDR3 contains 15 residues. The CDR3 loop is CASSQDIGPGGGYTF. The CDR3 DNA follows: TGTGCCAGCAGCCAAGATATAGGCCCCGGAGGGGGCTACACCTTC.

The chain couples TRBV18 to TRBJ1-1; D uncertain. V lost 4 bases and J 5 bases, leaving 11 bases between the germline ends. CDR1 and CDR2 (germline): KGHSH, LQKENI. The CDR3 is made up of 13 amino acids. The CDR3 DNA sequence: TGTGCCAGCTCACGGACGGGGAGGACTGAAGCTTTCTTT. It codes for CASSRTGRTEAFF.

The table lists this clone with a count of one. One end of the junction is discordant with germline, which a read error may explain. This chain links TRBV7-9 with TRBJ1-2, with TRBD1 identical over 8 bases. Germline-derived CDR1 and CDR2 are SEHNR and FQNEAQ (reference sequence). The length of the CDR3 is 17 residues. The CDR3 DNA sequence: TGTGCCAGCAGCTTATCTCAAGTGGGACAGGCAAGCCATGGCCACACCTTC. Protein product: CASSLSQVGQASHGHTF.

V and J are TRBV5-6 and TRBJ1-1; D unresolved. V lost 0 bases and J lost 2, with 8 bases in between. The CDR3 extends over 14 amino acids. Germline-derived CDR1 and CDR2 are SGHDT and YYEEEE. The CDR3 spells CASSLVQRNTEAFF. CDR3 nucleotides: TGTGCCAGCAGCTTGGTACAGAGAAACACTGAAGCTTTCTTT.

The chain carries TRBV5-6 and TRBJ1-2, with TRBD1 matching over 7 bases. Germline V gives CDR1 SGHDT, CDR2 YYEEEE. This CDR3 is built from 14 residues. With 2 bases clipped from V and 2 bases from J, the junction kept 3 bases outside the gene matches. In nucleotides, the CDR3 is TGTGCCAGCAGCTTAGGGGGCGCCAACTATGGCTACACCTTC. Its translation: CASSLGGANYGYTF.

The V gene is TRBV6-1, the J gene TRBJ1-2, with TRBD1 as a possible D gene (6 bases). V was trimmed by 1 base and J by 4 bases, leaving 13 bases between them. Germline V CDR1 and CDR2: MNHNS, SASEGT. This CDR3 comprises 15 residues. As DNA, the CDR3 is TGTGCCAGCAGTGAAGAATTAGGGGGGGCCTATGGCTACACCTTC. This codes for CASSEELGGAYGYTF.

The chain combines TRBV7-2 with TRBJ2-5, with 12 bases fitting TRBD2. V shed 4 bases, J shed 5 bases, and the junction held 8 bases outside the gene matches. The CDR3 sequence is 16 residues long. Germline V CDR1 and CDR2: SGHTA, FQGNSA. CDR3 region: CASSSQSSGGAETQYF. The CDR3, as DNA: TGTGCCAGCAGCTCCCAATCTAGCGGGGGGGCGGAGACCCAGTACTTC.